One and the same sample provided the 8 T cell receptor beta chains below, sequenced in a study of cytomegalovirus exposure and HLA in healthy donors. Profiled with immunoSEQ multiplex PCR; TCRdb holds only in-frame clones, not every one. The sample records 120,000 or so clones, roughly 88% being singletons. Input material: PBMCs. The receptors shown here come from a woman younger than 45 in good health and CMV-seropositive.

This chain uses TRBV5-4 with TRBJ2-1; TRBD2 matches 9 bases. V gave up 0 bases and J gave up 6 bases; unmatched junction bases: 1. CDR3 length: 14 residues. The germline V gene encodes CDR1 SGHNT and CDR2 YYREEE (reference sequence). CDR3 protein: CASSLGGRANEQFF. DNA for the CDR3: TGTGCCAGCAGCTTGGGCGGGAGGGCCAATGAGCAGTTCTTC.

This rearrangement joins TRBV6-4 to TRBJ2-1; 11 bases are a match to TRBD2. This CDR3 spans 16 amino acids. The V gene's germline CDR1 is MRHNA and CDR2 SNTAGT. Losses at the gene ends were 6 bases for V and 2 bases for J; bases not matched to a gene: 6. DNA of the CDR3: TGTGCCAGCAGGGATAGCGGGAGGGCCACCTACAATGAGCAGTTCTTC. It codes for CASRDSGRATYNEQFF.

The chain is built from TRBV11-1 and TRBJ2-3; 11 nucleotides align to TRBD1. CDR3 size: 16 residues. Germline CDR1 SGHAT, CDR2 FQDESV (reference sequence). The J segment lost 3 bases and the V segment lost 5 bases, leaving 7 bases of the junction unmatched. CDR3 sequence reads: CASSPRTGGITDTQYF. CDR3 nucleotides: TGTGCCAGCAGCCCCAGGACAGGGGGCATTACAGATACGCAGTATTTT.

The chain couples TRBV6-6 to TRBJ1-2; possibly TRBD1 for D (6 bases). Germline V gives CDR1 MNHNY, CDR2 SVGAGI (reference sequence). The V end lost 6 bases, the J end lost 13 bases, and 18 bases lay between the germline ends. The CDR3 has 12 amino acids. The CDR3 nucleotides read TGTGCCAGCAGCCAAAAGCCAGGGGTGGTCACCTTC. Protein: CASSQKPGVVTF.

The chain joins TRBV6-6 to TRBJ1-5, with a weak D call TRBD1 (6 bases). CDR1 and CDR2 from the germline V gene are MNHNY and SVGAGI (reference sequence). The CDR3 totals 14 residues. V shed 10 bases and J shed 1 base, with 14 bases lying between them. DNA of the CDR3: TGTGCCATCCGACAGGAAGGAAGCAATCAGCCCCAGCATTTT. Amino acids: CAIRQEGSNQPQHF.

The chain employs TRBV7-6 and TRBJ2-7; perhaps TRBD1 as D (6 bases). The CDR3 loop spans 15 amino acids. Trimming removed 1 base at V and 1 base at J, with 11 bases between. The V gene's germline CDR1 is SGHVS and CDR2 FNYEAQ. CDR3 region: CASSLVSGQSYEQYF. CDR3 nucleotides: TGTGCCAGCAGCTTAGTATCAGGACAGTCCTACGAGCAGTACTTC.

The CDR3 protein is CASSETRGLGSPLHF. The CDR3, as DNA: TGTGCCAGCAGTGAAACGAGGGGGCTTGGGTCACCCCTCCACTTT. V and J are TRBV6-1 and TRBJ1-6; 7 bases fit TRBD1. CDR1 is MNHNS, CDR2 SASEGT, per germline. This CDR3 region has 15 residues. V shed 2 bases, J shed 10 bases, and the junction held 8 bases outside the gene matches.

The rearrangement links TRBV5-5 to TRBJ2-5; 9 nucleotides agree with TRBD1. The ends lost 4 bases at V and 4 bases at J; junction bases unmatched: 8. Looked up from germline, CDR1 is SGHKS and CDR2 is YYEKEE (reference sequence). The CDR3 is 15 residues long. CDR3 loop: CASSGRDREGETQYF. The CDR3 region has the DNA TGTGCCAGCAGCGGCCGGGACAGGGAGGGAGAGACCCAGTACTTC.